What follows are 19 T cell receptor beta chains derived from one specimen sequenced in a study of T cell responses to AZD1222 COVID-19 vaccine. Clones were sequenced by immunoSEQ multiplex PCR, and TCRdb holds only the in-frame ones, with some missing. Among approximately 180,000 clones listed, 85% to 90% were seen once. The specimen was peripheral blood, collected on day 0 of AZD1222 vaccination. The receptors shown here come from an adult in good health.

This chain links TRBV3-1 (or the pseudogene TRBV3-2) with TRBJ2-6, with no clear D. Trimming removed 1 base at V and 2 bases at J, with 9 bases between. CDR3 length: 16 residues. Germline V lookup: CDR1 LGHDT, CDR2 YNNKEL (reference sequence). For the CDR3, the DNA is TGTGCCAGCAGCCAAGGCGGCGCGACTGGGGCCAACGTCCTGACTTTC. This codes for CASSQGGATGANVLTF.

The chain carries TRBV3-1 (or the pseudogene TRBV3-2) and TRBJ2-6; the D gene is possibly TRBD1 (6 bases). Germline lookup yields CDR1 LGHDT and CDR2 YNNKEL (reference sequence). Trimming left V 11 bases short and J 0 bases short, with 20 bases between. The CDR3 spans 17 residues. CDR3 sequence (DNA): TGTGCCTCTCAACAGGGACGGATACTCTCTGGGGCCAACGTCCTGACTTTC. As protein: CASQQGRILSGANVLTF.

V gene TRBV28 combines with J gene TRBJ2-1; TRBD2 agrees at 11 bases. CDR1 MDHEN and CDR2 SYDVKM come from the germline V gene. The CDR3 is 15 amino acids. The V segment lost 4 bases and the J segment 7 bases; nucleotides outside the gene matches: 6. CDR3 sequence: CASSSTSGSLNEQFF. CDR3 in DNA: TGTGCCAGCAGTTCCACTAGCGGGAGTCTGAATGAGCAGTTCTTC.

V gene TRBV28 combines with J gene TRBJ2-5; D uncertain. Deletions cut 4 bases from V and 5 bases from J, with 17 bases between. The CDR3 has 15 amino acids. Germline assignment: CDR1 MDHEN and CDR2 SYDVKM. The DNA for the CDR3 is TGTGCCAGCAGTTCCCAGGCGGAGATGACGGAGACCCAGTACTTC. Translation: CASSSQAEMTETQYF.

This chain links TRBV7-3 with TRBJ2-7; tentatively, D is TRBD1 (7 bases). CDR3 length: 15 residues. Germline-derived CDR1 and CDR2 are SGHTA and FQGTGA. Trimming pared 5 bases from V and 7 bases from J, leaving 21 bases between. The CDR3 DNA reads as TGTGCCAGCAGCCCCCGACAGGGAGGTCCTCTTGAGCAGTACTTC. Translating gives CASSPRQGGPLEQYF.

The chain is built from TRBV7-9 and TRBJ1-1, with 9 bases aligning to TRBD1. Losses at the gene ends were 5 bases for V and 0 bases for J; bases not matched to a gene: 16. The germline gives CDR1 SEHNR, CDR2 FQNEAQ (reference sequence). The CDR3 length is 19 residues. CDR3 nucleotide sequence: TGTGCCAGCAGCCCTCCCGACAGGGGGGCTAACAGTTTGAACACTGAAGCTTTCTTT. This translates into CASSPPDRGANSLNTEAFF.

This chain connects TRBV27 to TRBJ2-1; D could derive from TRBD1 or TRBD2 (5 bases each). CDR3 length: 16 residues. Germline values: CDR1 MNHEY, CDR2 SMNVEV (reference sequence). V lost 4 bases, J lost 0 bases, and 13 bases lay in between. CDR3 in amino acids: CASSSGRNSSYNEQFF. The CDR3 DNA reads as TGTGCCAGCAGTTCGGGACGGAACAGCTCCTACAATGAGCAGTTCTTC.

The rearrangement links TRBV28 to TRBJ2-1; D is uncertain. The CDR3 totals 12 residues. CDR1 and CDR2 (germline): MDHEN, SYDVKM. Trimming shortened V by 4 bases and J by 8 bases, and 9 bases separated the two germline ends. The CDR3 loop reads CASSSRPDEQFF. DNA for the CDR3: TGTGCCAGCAGTTCTCGTCCGGATGAGCAGTTCTTC.

In this sample, this clone turned up a few times. The rearrangement links TRBV7-9 to TRBJ2-2; 11 nucleotides match TRBD2. This CDR3 is built from 15 residues. Germline CDR1 is SEHNR and CDR2 is FQNEAQ (reference sequence). Unmatched junction bases numbered 3, after V lost 8 bases and J lost 1 base. The CDR3 DNA reads TGTGCCAGCCCCCTAGCGGGAGGGAACACCGGGGAGCTGTTTTTT. Protein sequence: CASPLAGGNTGELFF.

The J gene is TRBJ2-7, the V gene TRBV10-2; 9 positions agree with TRBD2. Germline CDR1 is WSHSY and CDR2 is SAAADI. V was pared by 3 bases and J by 2 bases, with 5 bases of the junction left unmatched. The CDR3 runs to 15 residues. Written as DNA, the CDR3 is TGCGCCAGCAGTGAACTACTAGCGGGTACCTACGAGCAGTACTTC. Protein sequence: CASSELLAGTYEQYF.

The chain is built from TRBV19 and TRBJ2-2; D might be TRBD2 (7 bases). The CDR3 length is 15 residues. From germline, CDR1 is LNHDA and CDR2 SQIVND (reference sequence). V was clipped by 1 base and J by 3 bases, with 9 bases between them. CDR3 residues: CASSIGGGHTGELFF. The CDR3 DNA is TGTGCCAGTAGTATAGGGGGGGGCCACACCGGGGAGCTGTTTTTT.

V is TRBV3-1 (or the pseudogene TRBV3-2) and J is TRBJ1-6, with 7 positions matching TRBD1. Germline loops: CDR1 LGHDT, CDR2 YNNKEL (reference sequence). The CDR3 has 12 amino acids. The V segment lost 6 bases and the J segment 9 bases; nucleotides outside the gene matches: 2. DNA for the CDR3: TGTGCCAGCAGTCACAGGGGTTCACCCCTCCACTTT. It translates to CASSHRGSPLHF.

The table lists this clone with a count of one. The DNA of the CDR3 is TGTGCCAGCAATGGGGGGCGCACCTATGGCTACACCTTC. It is translated as CASNGGRTYGYTF. The chain recombines TRBV6-5 with TRBJ1-2, with D perhaps TRBD1 (6 bases). CDR3 length: 13 residues. From germline, CDR1 is MNHEY and CDR2 SVGAGI. The V gene lost 7 bases and the J gene lost 4 bases, with 13 bases spanning the gap.

This chain connects TRBV6-5 to TRBJ1-2, with 8 bases matching TRBD1. Per germline, CDR1 MNHEY and CDR2 SVGAGI. V was clipped by 6 bases and J by 7 bases; unmatched bases: 10. The CDR3 is 14 residues long. CDR3 coding DNA: TGTGCCAGCAGCTACGGGACAGGATGGTCTGGCTACACCTTC. Translation: CASSYGTGWSGYTF.

The chain employs TRBV5-6 and TRBJ1-3, with D maybe TRBD1 (6 bases). V shed 4 bases and J shed 2 bases, with 13 bases lying between them. This CDR3 is 15 amino acids long. Germline lookup yields CDR1 SGHDT and CDR2 YYEEEE. In DNA form, the CDR3 reads TGTGCCAGCAGCAGACGTCAGGGGACTGGAAACACCATATATTTT. Encoded protein: CASSRRQGTGNTIYF. The variable domain in full, with the rest retrieved from reference TRBV5-6 and TRBJ1-3, is DAGVTQSPTHLIKTRGQQVTLRCSPKSGHDTVSWYQQALGQGPQFIFQYYEEEERQRGNFPDRFSGHQFPNYSSELNVNALLLGDSALYLCASSRRQGTGNTIYFGEGSWLTVV.

The chain has TRBV7-9 and TRBJ2-1, with unresolved D. CDR3 length: 14 residues. The V and J ends lost 5 bases and 3 bases respectively, with 11 bases between them. The V gene's germline CDR1 is SEHNR and CDR2 FQNEAQ (reference sequence). CDR3 nucleotides: TGTGCCAGCAGCGGTTCTATCCACTACAATGAGCAGTTCTTC. Translation gives CASSGSIHYNEQFF.

At least ten counts were recorded for this clone. V usage is TRBV7-9 and J usage is TRBJ1-6; TRBD1 agrees at 9 bases. The CDR3 is made up of 14 amino acids. CDR1 is SEHNR and CDR2 is FQNEAQ in the germline V gene (reference sequence). Trimming at V came to 5 bases and at J to 8 bases, leaving 4 bases not matched to a gene. The CDR3 DNA reads as TGTGCCAGCAGCGAACAGGGGGCGGATTCACCCCTCCACTTT. Its protein is CASSEQGADSPLHF.

The V call is TRBV28, the J call TRBJ2-7, with D unresolved. CDR1 MDHEN and CDR2 SYDVKM come from the germline V gene. The CDR3 contains 13 residues. Between the trimmed V and J ends, which lost 2 bases and 2 bases, there was a span of 7 bases. CDR3 loop: CASSLEVPYEQYF. CDR3 bases: TGTGCCAGCAGTTTAGAGGTCCCCTACGAGCAGTACTTC.

This rearrangement joins TRBV30 to TRBJ1-3; D possibly corresponds to TRBD1 (5 bases). V was clipped by 3 bases and J by 1 base, with 16 bases between them. The length of the CDR3 is 16 residues. Germline CDR1 reads GTSNPN; CDR2 reads SVGIG (reference sequence). The DNA of the CDR3 is TGTGCCTGGAGCGTCACAATCGGGGGGTCTGGAAACACCATATATTTT. It translates to CAWSVTIGGSGNTIYF.